The 32 T cell receptor beta chains presented below share a single source sample, sequenced in a study of cytomegalovirus exposure and HLA in healthy donors. PCR employed 60 Vbeta and 13 Jbeta primers. Measured with immunoSEQ multiplex PCR; TCRdb has only the in-frame clones, and not every one. The data show about 150,000 clones, roughly 74% seen once. The sample taken for sequencing was PBMCs. The receptor source for this set is a man younger than 35 in good health and CMV-seropositive.

The V call is TRBV28, the J call TRBJ2-5; 9 bases fit TRBD2. Judging by the DNA end, TRBJ2-7 fits better; the J call may be wrong. Per the germline V gene, CDR1 is MDHEN and CDR2 is SYDVKM. The length of the CDR3 is 16 residues. The CDR3 loop is CASSLWGVAGESEQYF. Here the CDR3 DNA reads TGTGCCAGCAGTTTATGGGGAGTAGCGGGAGAAAGCGAGCAGTACTTC.

This clone was seen a handful of times. The J gene is TRBJ1-1, the V gene TRBV27, with D uncertain. This CDR3 is 13 amino acids long. Trimming removed 4 bases from V and 1 base from J, with 7 bases in between. The V gene's germline CDR1 is MNHEY and CDR2 SMNVEV (reference sequence). The CDR3 nucleotides read TGTGCCAGCAGTTGGTGGGCGAACACTGAAGCTTTCTTT. Amino acids: CASSWWANTEAFF.

The chain links TRBV5-4 to TRBJ1-2, with 8 bases aligning to TRBD1. Trimming cost V 5 bases and J 8 bases; bases outside gene matches: 5. Germline V lookup: CDR1 SGHNT, CDR2 YYREEE (reference sequence). CDR3 length: 12 residues. CDR3 residues: CASRTGADGYTF. The CDR3 bases are TGTGCCAGCAGGACAGGGGCCGACGGCTACACCTTC. Together with reference TRBV5-4 and TRBJ1-2, the CDR3 gives the full variable domain: ETGVTQSPTHLIKTRGQQVTLRCSSQSGHNTVSWYQQALGQGPQFIFQYYREEENGRGNFPPRFSGLQFPNYSSELNVNALELDDSALYLCASRTGADGYTFGSGTRLTVV.

The genes are TRBV5-1 and TRBJ2-7; 12 nucleotides align to TRBD2. The J segment lost 5 bases and the V segment lost 4 bases, leaving 10 bases of the junction unmatched. The germline gives CDR1 SGHRS, CDR2 YFSETQ. The CDR3 covers 16 residues. CDR3 sequence: CASSPKTSGSFNEQYF. The CDR3 nucleotides are TGCGCCAGCAGCCCGAAGACTAGCGGGAGTTTTAACGAGCAGTACTTC.

The chain joins TRBV5-4 to TRBJ2-3, with D perhaps matching TRBD2 (6 bases). Germline V lookup: CDR1 SGHNT, CDR2 YYREEE (reference sequence). CDR3 length equals 18 residues. Trimming pared 0 bases from V and 1 base from J, leaving 18 bases between. This chain's CDR3 is CASSLGLVRDSRTDTQYF. The CDR3 nucleotides read TGTGCCAGCAGCTTGGGGCTCGTCCGGGACTCCCGCACAGATACGCAGTATTTT.

This sequence joins TRBV6-5 and TRBJ2-2, with D hard to call. The V end was cut by 6 bases, the J end by 3 bases, with 14 bases between. From germline, CDR1 is MNHEY and CDR2 SVGAGI. The CDR3 is 15 amino acids. The CDR3 DNA is TGTGCCAGCAGCCCTGCGGTTGTTCACACCGGGGAGCTGTTTTTT. Its translation: CASSPAVVHTGELFF.

The table lists this clone with a count of one. The chain links TRBV5-1 to TRBJ2-6; a possible D gene is TRBD1 (6 bases). The CDR3 contains 16 residues. Germline CDR1 and CDR2: SGHRS and YFSETQ. Trimming removed 5 bases at V and 5 bases at J, with 17 bases between. CDR3 residues: CASSARGLFRANVLTF. CDR3 DNA sequence: TGCGCCAGCAGTGCCAGGGGCCTGTTTAGGGCCAACGTCCTGACTTTC.

This clone was counted between two and nine times. The chain recombines TRBV6-1 with TRBJ2-7; D may be TRBD1 (6 bases). V shed 7 bases and J shed 7 bases, with 17 bases lying between them. The CDR3 extends over 13 amino acids. From germline, CDR1 is MNHNS and CDR2 SASEGT. CDR3 bases: TGTGCCAGCACCTGGGACATCCTTGGGGAGCAGTACTTC. Residues: CASTWDILGEQYF.

The chain uses TRBV11-1 and TRBJ1-1; 9 bases line up with TRBD1. Looked up from germline, CDR1 is SGHAT and CDR2 is FQDESV (reference sequence). With 3 bases clipped from V and 4 bases from J, the junction kept 6 bases outside the gene matches. The CDR3 runs to 15 residues. The CDR3 here is CASSFPGTGSTEAFF. The CDR3 region has the DNA TGTGCCAGCAGCTTCCCCGGGACAGGGTCCACTGAAGCTTTCTTT.

V usage is TRBV27 and J usage is TRBJ2-2, with 7 bases matching TRBD2. J was trimmed by 6 bases and V by 6 bases; bases with no gene match: 7. In germline, CDR1 is MNHEY, CDR2 SMNVEV (reference sequence). This CDR3 has 14 residues. CDR3 region: CASSLGGWAGELFF. DNA of the CDR3: TGTGCCAGCAGCCTCGGGGGGTGGGCCGGGGAGCTGTTTTTT.

Here the CDR3 reads CASSFNGQPQHF. Written as DNA, the CDR3 is TGCGCCAGCAGTTTTAACGGGCAGCCCCAGCATTTT. This chain links TRBV10-1 with TRBJ1-5; D not resolved. The CDR3 contains 12 residues. Germline lookup yields CDR1 WNHNN and CDR2 SYGVQD (reference sequence). Deletions cut 5 bases from V and 7 bases from J, with 9 bases between.

The rearrangement joins TRBV28 to TRBJ1-1; 7 positions agree with TRBD1. The germline V gene encodes CDR1 MDHEN and CDR2 SYDVKM. Losses at the gene ends were 6 bases for V and 4 bases for J; bases not matched to a gene: 8. The length of the CDR3 is 14 residues. The CDR3 is CASSPGQRFTEAFF. The CDR3 bases are TGTGCCAGCAGCCCGGGACAGCGGTTCACTGAAGCTTTCTTT.

V and J are TRBV11-2 and TRBJ2-3, with 11 bases aligning to TRBD2. Germline CDR1 SGHAT, CDR2 FQNNGV. The CDR3 loop spans 16 amino acids. Germline trimming cut 5 bases from V and 4 bases from J; bases unmatched to any gene: 8. CDR3 nucleotides: TGTGCCAGCAGCGCAATAGCGGGAGGGTGGGCAGATACGCAGTATTTT. Its translation: CASSAIAGGWADTQYF.

The V call is TRBV13, the J call TRBJ2-1; no firm D call. This CDR3 comprises 13 residues. CDR1 is PRHDT, CDR2 FYEKMQ, per germline (reference sequence). V was shortened by 5 bases and J by 9 bases, with 14 bases between the two germline ends. This chain's CDR3 is CASSPASHLEQFF. The CDR3 nucleotides read TGTGCCAGCAGCCCCGCAAGCCACCTTGAGCAGTTCTTC.

The gene calls are TRBV2 and TRBJ1-2, with 10 positions matching TRBD1. The CDR3 runs 15 residues. Losses at the gene ends were 6 bases for V and 3 bases for J; bases not matched to a gene: 7. Germline assignment: CDR1 SNHLY and CDR2 FYNNEI. CDR3 DNA sequence: TGTGCCAGCAGCGAGGGCGGGACAGGGGACTATGGCTACACCTTC. It translates to CASSEGGTGDYGYTF.

V usage is TRBV18 and J usage is TRBJ2-7; D gene unclear. The CDR3 is 15 amino acids. Germline V CDR1 and CDR2: KGHSH, LQKENI. The ends were cut back, 2 bases at V and 4 bases at J, with 15 bases in the middle. CDR3 nucleotide sequence: TGTGCCAGCTCACCATCAGGCGCCTCGCTATACGAGCAGTACTTC. This gives the protein CASSPSGASLYEQYF.

This clone was found a few times. The junction shows a germline mismatch at one end, possibly a read error. The chain combines TRBV7-9 with TRBJ2-7; perhaps TRBD2 as D (5 bases). Germline CDR1 SEHNR, CDR2 FQNEAQ (reference sequence). CDR3 size: 12 residues. In DNA, the CDR3 is TGTTCCAGCAGCTTCGACTACCACGAGCAGTACTTC. Its translation is CSSSFDYHEQYF. Combining the CDR3 with reference TRBV7-9 and TRBJ2-7 gives the whole variable domain DTGVSQNPRHKITKRGQNVTFRCDPISEHNRLYWYRQTLGQGPEFLTYFQNEAQLEKSRLLSDRFSAERPKGSFSTLEIQRTEQGDSAMYLCSSSFDYHEQYFGPGTRLTVT.

The chain recombines TRBV9 with TRBJ2-7; D ambiguous. The CDR3 is 13 residues long. V lost 0 bases and J lost 1, with 5 bases in between. CDR1 and CDR2 from the germline V gene are SGDLS and YYNGEE. The CDR3 DNA reads TGTGCCAGCAGCGTAGACGGTTCCTACGAGCAGTACTTC. It encodes CASSVDGSYEQYF.

This clone was seen a few times. The chain joins TRBV6-9 to TRBJ2-2, with 15 nucleotides matching TRBD2. The trim removed 6 bases at V and 7 bases at J, leaving 6 bases unmatched. CDR1 is MNHGY and CDR2 is SVAAGI in the germline V gene. This CDR3 region has 16 residues. The chain's CDR3 is CASSSGLAGGHGELFF. CDR3 DNA: TGTGCCAGCAGCTCCGGACTAGCGGGAGGGCACGGGGAGCTGTTTTTT.

CDR3 nucleotide sequence: TGTGCCTGGAGGGGACAGAACAATCAGCCCCAGCATTTT. Amino acids: CAWRGQNNQPQHF. The chain is built from TRBV30 and TRBJ1-5, with 7 nucleotides matching TRBD1. Per germline, CDR1 GTSNPN and CDR2 SVGIG (reference sequence). Trimming cost V 3 bases and J 3 bases; bases outside gene matches: 2. The CDR3 loop spans 13 amino acids.

This clone was seen a handful of times. The chain combines TRBV10-2 with TRBJ2-1; TRBD2 is a possible D gene (6 bases). Germline loops: CDR1 WSHSY, CDR2 SAAADI. Trimming removed 6 bases from V and 1 base from J, with 13 bases in between. The CDR3 covers 15 residues. The CDR3 region is CASSLGSGSYNEQFF. For the CDR3, the DNA is TGCGCCAGCAGCTTAGGTAGCGGTTCCTACAATGAGCAGTTCTTC.

The chain carries TRBV6-1 and TRBJ2-7, with 8 bases fitting TRBD2. Germline CDR1 reads MNHNS; CDR2 reads SASEGT. With V trimmed by 4 bases and J by 3 bases, 8 bases remained unmatched. The CDR3 sequence is 15 residues long. CDR3: CASSVPGGRIYEQYF. For the CDR3, the DNA is TGTGCCAGCAGTGTCCCGGGGGGGCGCATCTACGAGCAGTACTTC.

This clone showed up just once. The rearrangement uses TRBV5-6 and TRBJ1-3; tentative D call: TRBD1 (5 bases). CDR3 length equals 15 residues. Trimming took off 2 bases at V and 0 bases at J, with 9 bases between the two ends. Germline CDR1 is SGHDT and CDR2 is YYEEEE. CDR3 coding DNA: TGTGCCAGCAGCTTTTACGGACACTCTGGAAACACCATATATTTT. This gives the protein CASSFYGHSGNTIYF.

This chain connects TRBV27 to TRBJ2-7, with D maybe TRBD1 (6 bases). The CDR3 sequence is 15 residues long. The germline V gene encodes CDR1 MNHEY and CDR2 SMNVEV (reference sequence). The ends were cut back, 5 bases at V and 3 bases at J, with 17 bases in the middle. The CDR3 nucleotides read TGTGCCAGCAGTCTCTTAGGGGGAGAACTCTACGAGCAGTACTTC. It is translated as CASSLLGGELYEQYF.

The chain joins TRBV5-1 to TRBJ2-7, with 12 nucleotides matching TRBD1. CDR1 is SGHRS, CDR2 YFSETQ, per germline. The CDR3 length is 15 residues. V gave up 4 bases and J gave up 6 bases; unmatched junction bases: 8. The CDR3 DNA is TGCGCCAGCAGCCTCGGGACAGGGGGCCTTTTCGAGCAGTACTTC. As protein: CASSLGTGGLFEQYF.

The chain recombines TRBV18 with TRBJ1-2; the D is unclear. V was shortened by 2 bases and J by 0 bases, with 7 bases between the two germline ends. The germline V gene has CDR1 KGHSH and CDR2 LQKENI. CDR3 length: 14 residues. This chain's CDR3 is CASSPGEANYGYTF. The CDR3 nucleotides are TGTGCCAGCTCACCAGGAGAAGCTAACTATGGCTACACCTTC.

V usage is TRBV28 and J usage is TRBJ1-2, with D unclear. The V end was cut by 3 bases, the J end by 5 bases, with 4 bases between. Germline loops: CDR1 MDHEN, CDR2 SYDVKM. This CDR3 is 11 amino acids long. CDR3 in amino acids: CASSFRYGYTF. The CDR3 DNA reads TGTGCCAGCAGTTTCCGTTATGGCTACACCTTC.

This chain uses TRBV2 with TRBJ2-7, with 8 bases matching TRBD2. This CDR3 spans 15 amino acids. Germline V gene lookup returns CDR1 SNHLY and CDR2 FYNNEI. After removal of 2 bases from V and 0 bases from J, the junction contained 3 bases not matched to a gene. CDR3 nucleotides: TGTGCCAGCAGTGAATCGGGGGGGGCCTCCTACGAGCAGTACTTC. Translated, it gives CASSESGGASYEQYF.

This clone was counted between two and nine times. The chain joins TRBV7-9 to TRBJ2-1; TRBD2 agrees at 10 bases. Germline V gene data show CDR1 as SEHNR and CDR2 as FQNEAQ (reference sequence). V shed 3 bases, J shed 0 bases, and the junction held 11 bases outside the gene matches. This CDR3 spans 19 amino acids. The DNA for the CDR3 is TGTGCCAGCAGCTTCGGGACTAGCGTGGGAAGAAGCTCCTACAATGAGCAGTTCTTC. This gives the protein CASSFGTSVGRSSYNEQFF.

This chain links TRBV28 with TRBJ2-7; TRBD1 matches at 9 bases. V lost 5 bases and J lost 0; bases outside the gene matches: 8. This CDR3 comprises 16 residues. From germline, CDR1 is MDHEN and CDR2 SYDVKM. The CDR3 is CASSVTGTGHSYEQYF. The CDR3 bases are TGTGCCAGCAGTGTTACCGGGACAGGGCACTCCTACGAGCAGTACTTC.

This chain links TRBV9 with TRBJ1-4; D uncertain. CDR1 and CDR2 (germline): SGDLS, YYNGEE. The CDR3 consists of 16 residues. Trimming took 4 bases from V and 2 from J, leaving 15 bases between them. The CDR3 loop is CASSYERGLTNEKLFF. In DNA, the CDR3 is TGTGCCAGCAGCTATGAGCGAGGGCTGACTAATGAAAAACTGTTTTTT.

There are a few counts of this clone. The DNA for the CDR3 is TGCAGCGGGGCGGGGGGCTATTTCAATGAGCAGTTCTTC. Its translation: CSGAGGYFNEQFF. The chain is built from TRBV29-1 and TRBJ2-1; TRBD2 matches at 8 bases. The germline V gene has CDR1 SQVTM and CDR2 ANQGSEA. CDR3 length: 13 residues. The junction had 8 bases not matched to a gene; V was cut back by 7 bases and J by 6 bases.